This T cell receptor (beta chain) was recorded in a study of cytomegalovirus exposure and HLA in healthy donors. Study-wide results and limits: The availability of immune exposure information extended only to CMV serostatus.

Concerning this clone itself: Its antigen is undetermined.

The PCR employed 60 Vbeta primers together with 13 Jbeta primers. Profiled with immunoSEQ multiplex PCR; TCRdb holds only in-frame clones, not every one. The top ten hold roughly 1.7% of the sample, which has approximately 150,000 clones, 77% seen once. The clonotype was recovered from a woman in her thirties in good health and CMV-seronegative. Sequencing input: PBMCs.

DNA of the CDR3: TGTGCCAGCAGCGTTTTAGGGAGGGGTGACACTGAAGCTTTCTTT. Protein sequence: CASSVLGRGDTEAFF. The V call is TRBV9, the J call TRBJ1-1, with D perhaps TRBD1 (5 bases). Between the trimmed V and J ends, which lost 2 bases and 3 bases, there was a span of 14 bases. Germline lookup yields CDR1 SGDLS and CDR2 YYNGEE. The CDR3 length is 15 residues.